The 8 T cell receptor beta chains given below trace back to one sample, sequenced in a study of T cell repertoires in cytomegalovirus infection. TCRdb reprocessed the reads via MiXCR and lists one record per CDR3 protein. The repertoire holds around 270,000 distinct CDR3 sequences, with approximately 9.1% as singletons. The sample taken for sequencing was PBMCs. These receptors were obtained from a human donor in good health (CMV status not recorded). Some clones in this sample may be carry-over from other donors' samples.

This clonotype was counted many times. V is TRBV7-2 and J is TRBJ2-3; a possible D gene is TRBD2 (6 bases). The CDR3 covers 15 residues. Per the germline V gene, CDR1 is SGHTA and CDR2 is FQGNSA. V lost 2 bases to trimming and J lost 4 bases, with 13 bases between them. The CDR3 is CASSLSGWGADTQYF. The CDR3 DNA follows: TGTGCCAGCAGCTTATCGGGATGGGGGGCAGATACGCAGTATTTT.

There are many counts of this clonotype. V is TRBV7-2 and J is TRBJ2-7; the match to TRBD2 covers 7 bases. Germline CDR1 SGHTA, CDR2 FQGNSA. The CDR3 has 15 residues. Unmatched junction bases numbered 5, after V lost 1 base and J lost 2 bases. The CDR3 is CASSLEGLKTYEQYF. The DNA of the CDR3 is TGTGCCAGCAGCTTAGAGGGACTAAAGACCTACGAGCAGTACTTC.

The chain couples TRBV14 to TRBJ2-7; D not resolved. The CDR3 covers 16 residues. V lost 1 base, J lost 6 bases, and 19 bases lay in between. Germline V lookup: CDR1 SGHDN, CDR2 FVKESK. The CDR3, as DNA: TGTGCCAGCAGCCAAGGGACCCCGGCATTCGGGCCCGAGCAGTACTTC. Translation: CASSQGTPAFGPEQYF.

This clonotype was detected many times. The chain links TRBV7-2 to TRBJ1-5, with TRBD1 identical over 10 bases. V was pared by 6 bases and J by 1 base, with 6 bases of the junction left unmatched. This CDR3 spans 16 amino acids. Germline assignment: CDR1 SGHTA and CDR2 FQGNSA. The CDR3 spells CASSLTGGWSNQPQHF. The CDR3 DNA reads TGTGCCAGCAGTCTGACAGGGGGCTGGAGCAATCAGCCCCAGCATTTT.

This chain connects TRBV29-1 to TRBJ2-7, with D perhaps given as TRBD1 or TRBD2 (5 bases each). V lost 4 bases and J lost 4, with 11 bases in between. CDR1 is SQVTM, CDR2 ANQGSEA, per germline. The CDR3 runs 12 residues. The chain's CDR3 is CSVGRDEYEQYF. The CDR3 nucleotides are TGCAGCGTTGGTAGGGACGAATACGAGCAGTACTTC.

This CDR3 is CASYRVSGANVLTF. DNA of the CDR3: TGTGCCAGCTATCGGGTATCTGGGGCCAACGTCCTGACTTTC. The gene calls are TRBV6-2 or TRBV6-3 and TRBJ2-6; D unclear. The V and J ends lost 8 bases and 1 base respectively, with 9 bases between them. Germline V gene lookup returns CDR1 MNHEY and CDR2 SVGEGT. The CDR3 extends over 14 amino acids.

The chain links TRBV5-1 to TRBJ1-1; TRBD1 might be the D (5 bases). V shed 8 bases and J shed 0 bases, with 11 bases lying between them. CDR1 is SGHRS and CDR2 is YFSETQ in the germline V gene. The length of the CDR3 is 13 residues. CDR3 amino acids: CASSTDLNTEAFF. The CDR3 DNA sequence: TGCGCCAGTTCGACAGACCTGAACACTGAAGCTTTCTTT.

This clonotype was seen a handful of times. The rearrangement uses TRBV27 and TRBJ2-1, with D possibly matching TRBD2 (6 bases). The CDR3 extends over 13 amino acids. V dropped 4 bases and J dropped 8 bases, with 12 bases sitting between them. Germline V gene lookup returns CDR1 MNHEY and CDR2 SMNVEV (reference sequence). The CDR3 bases are TGTGCCAGCAGTTCCGGGAGTAGGGATGAGCAGTTCTTC. Its translation is CASSSGSRDEQFF.